This TCR beta chain emerged from a study of cytomegalovirus exposure and HLA in healthy donors. Study summary: In a previous analysis, some 120 million unique TCR beta sequences were found from about 179 million T cells.

There are 14 residues in the CDR3. Per germline, CDR1 MNHEY and CDR2 SMNVEV (reference sequence). Trimming removed 2 bases at V and 2 bases at J, with 10 bases between. In the PCR, 60 Vbeta and 13 Jbeta primers were used. Sequencing was performed with immunoSEQ multiplex PCR; in TCRdb, only in-frame clones are kept and a portion is missing. The sample has about 97,000 clones; around 9.6% are singletons. This TCR was sampled from a man between 45 and 60 years old in good health and CMV-seropositive. The sequenced sample consisted of PBMCs. This chain connects TRBV27 to TRBJ2-7; D possibly corresponds to TRBD2 (6 bases). The CDR3 DNA reads TGTGCCAGCAGTTTAACAAGGGAGGCCTACGAGCAGTACTTC. It specifies CASSLTREAYEQYF.